This paragraph reports one T cell receptor (beta chain). Its antigen remains unknown. This sample was taken from a study of T-cell reconstitution after alpha-beta-depleted transplantation in children. Study-wide results and limits: Reportedly, only several hundred clones from non-depleted graft cells drove alpha-beta T-cell counts at about two months. Some patients owed their high day-60 TCRbeta diversity to surviving recipient T cells and thymic progenitors. Among T cells one year after transplant, newly produced cells accounted for most counts and diversity.

Using unique molecular identifiers, the investigators prepared the TCRbeta library. Via MiXCR, TCRdb re-called the PCR reads, giving one row per CDR3 protein. Here the sample spans 500,000 to 750,000 distinct CDR3 sequences, over 10% being singletons. The CDR3 is made up of 16 amino acids. With 6 bases clipped from V and 0 bases from J, the junction kept 10 bases outside the gene matches. Germline loops: CDR1 MNHNS, CDR2 SASEGT. The chain uses TRBV6-1 and TRBJ2-7, with 8 bases aligning to TRBD1. This receptor was obtained from a male patient younger than 18 who had a stem cell transplant for acute myeloid leukemia, so the T cells may come from the graft donor. The sample in question was PBMCs, mostly from graft donor cells, obtained 360 days after TCRalphabeta/CD19-depleted stem cell transplant. The CDR3 sequence is CASSFGQGPLSYEQYF. For the CDR3, the DNA is TGTGCCAGCAGCTTCGGACAGGGCCCCCTCTCCTACGAGCAGTACTTC.